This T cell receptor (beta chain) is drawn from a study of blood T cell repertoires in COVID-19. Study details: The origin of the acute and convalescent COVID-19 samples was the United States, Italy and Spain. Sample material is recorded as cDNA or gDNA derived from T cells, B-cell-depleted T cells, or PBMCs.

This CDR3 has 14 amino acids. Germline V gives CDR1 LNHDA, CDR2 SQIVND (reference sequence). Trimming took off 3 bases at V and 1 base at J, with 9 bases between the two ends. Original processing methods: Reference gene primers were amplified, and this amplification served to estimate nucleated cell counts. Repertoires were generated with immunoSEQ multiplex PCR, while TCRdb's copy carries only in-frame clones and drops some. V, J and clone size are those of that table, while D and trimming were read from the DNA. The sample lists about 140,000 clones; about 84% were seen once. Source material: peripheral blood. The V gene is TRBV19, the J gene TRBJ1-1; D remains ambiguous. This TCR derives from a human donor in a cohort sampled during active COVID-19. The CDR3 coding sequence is TGTGCCAGTAGTATCAAGACAAAGAACACTGAAGCTTTCTTT. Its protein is CASSIKTKNTEAFF.